This entry concerns a single TCR beta chain. The antigen remains undetermined. The data were obtained in a study of cytotoxic CD8 clonotypes in ibrutinib-treated CLL. Points from the study as a whole: Exceeding age-matched healthy donors, baseline clonality also tracked the counts of circulating CD8+ T cells.

Some clones are missing from TCRdb's copy, which holds only in-frame ones; the method was immunoSEQ multiplex PCR. The sample contains about 140,000 clones, approximately 80% of which appear only once. The sample was PBMCs, taken after 12 months of ibrutinib treatment. This TCR was sampled from a human donor with chronic lymphocytic leukemia.

CDR3 protein: CAWRHRVRGGDYEQYF. CDR3 in DNA: TGTGCCTGGAGGCATCGGGTCCGGGGGGGTGATTACGAGCAGTACTTC. J is TRBJ2-7 and V is TRBV30; 8 bases line up with TRBD2. This CDR3 has 16 amino acids. Germline V gives CDR1 GTSNPN, CDR2 SVGIG (reference sequence). Trimming cost V 3 bases and J 4 bases; bases outside gene matches: 14.